This record covers a single TCR beta chain. Germline CDR1 and CDR2: LGHNA and YSLEER. The CDR3 is 17 amino acids. Trimming removed 2 bases from V and 10 bases from J; junction bases left unmatched: 12. These data belong to a study of cytomegalovirus exposure and HLA in healthy donors. PCR amplification relied on 60 Vbeta primers (plus 13 Jbeta primers). Using immunoSEQ multiplex PCR, the repertoire was profiled, and TCRdb retains in-frame clones only, with some absent. The sample has under 200,000 clones, 60% to 85% seen once. This sequence originates from a man aged 40-49 years in good health and CMV-seronegative. Sequencing input: PBMCs. The V call is TRBV4-3, the J call TRBJ2-1; 12 bases match TRBD2. The CDR3 region is CASSQQLLAGGPEEQFF. In DNA, the CDR3 is TGCGCCAGCAGCCAACAATTGCTAGCGGGGGGGCCCGAGGAGCAGTTCTTC.